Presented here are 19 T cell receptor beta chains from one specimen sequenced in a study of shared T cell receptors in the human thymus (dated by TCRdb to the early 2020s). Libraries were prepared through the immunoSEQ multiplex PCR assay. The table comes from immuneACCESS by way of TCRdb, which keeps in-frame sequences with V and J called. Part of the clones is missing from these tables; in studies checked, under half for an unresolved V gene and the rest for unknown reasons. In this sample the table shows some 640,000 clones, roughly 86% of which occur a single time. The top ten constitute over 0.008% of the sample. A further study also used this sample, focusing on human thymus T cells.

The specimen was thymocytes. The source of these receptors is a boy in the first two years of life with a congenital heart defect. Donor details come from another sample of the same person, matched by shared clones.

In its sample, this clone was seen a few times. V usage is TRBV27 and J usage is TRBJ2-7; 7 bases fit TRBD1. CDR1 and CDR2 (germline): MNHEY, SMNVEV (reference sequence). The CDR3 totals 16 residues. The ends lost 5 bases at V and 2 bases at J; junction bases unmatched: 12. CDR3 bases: TGTGCCAGCAGTCCTAGGACAGGATCCGCGGCCTACGAGCAGTACTTC. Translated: CASSPRTGSAAYEQYF.

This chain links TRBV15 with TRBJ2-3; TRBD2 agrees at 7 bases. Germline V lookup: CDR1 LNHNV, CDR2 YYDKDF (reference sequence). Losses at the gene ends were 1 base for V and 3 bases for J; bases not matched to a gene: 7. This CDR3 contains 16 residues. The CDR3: CATSRVAGGGTDTQYF. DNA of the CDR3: TGTGCCACCAGCAGAGTTGCTGGGGGGGGTACAGATACGCAGTATTTT.

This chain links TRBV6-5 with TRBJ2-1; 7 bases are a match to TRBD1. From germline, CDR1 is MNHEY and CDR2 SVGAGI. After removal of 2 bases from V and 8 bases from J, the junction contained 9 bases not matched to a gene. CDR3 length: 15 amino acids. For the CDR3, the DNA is TGTGCCAGCAGTTACCTACCAGACAGGGATCATGAGCAGTTCTTC. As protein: CASSYLPDRDHEQFF.

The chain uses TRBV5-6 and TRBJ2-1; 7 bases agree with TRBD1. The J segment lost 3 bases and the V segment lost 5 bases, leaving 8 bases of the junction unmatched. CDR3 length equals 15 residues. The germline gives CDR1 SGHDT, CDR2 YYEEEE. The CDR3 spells CASRVRDRDYNEQFF. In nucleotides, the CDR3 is TGTGCCAGCAGGGTCCGGGACAGAGACTACAATGAGCAGTTCTTC.

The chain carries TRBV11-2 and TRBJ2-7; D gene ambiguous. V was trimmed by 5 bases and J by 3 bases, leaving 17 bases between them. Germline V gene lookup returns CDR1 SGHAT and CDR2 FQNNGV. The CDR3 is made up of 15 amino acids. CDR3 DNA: TGTGCCAGCAGCCAACGGTCTCTCCAAGACTACGAGCAGTACTTC. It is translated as CASSQRSLQDYEQYF.

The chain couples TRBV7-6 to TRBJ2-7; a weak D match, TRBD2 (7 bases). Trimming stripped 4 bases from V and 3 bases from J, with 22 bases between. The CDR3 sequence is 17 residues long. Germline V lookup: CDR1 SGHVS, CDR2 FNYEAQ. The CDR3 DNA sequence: TGTGCCAGCAGCTCTAGGGGGGAGGGACGTCAGATCTACGAGCAGTACTTC. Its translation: CASSSRGEGRQIYEQYF. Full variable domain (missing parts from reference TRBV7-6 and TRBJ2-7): GAGVSQSPRYKVTKRGQDVALRCDPISGHVSLYWYRQALGQGPEFLTYFNYEAQQDKSGLPNDRFSAERPEGSISTLTIQRTEQRDSAMYRCASSSRGEGRQIYEQYFGPGTRLTVT.

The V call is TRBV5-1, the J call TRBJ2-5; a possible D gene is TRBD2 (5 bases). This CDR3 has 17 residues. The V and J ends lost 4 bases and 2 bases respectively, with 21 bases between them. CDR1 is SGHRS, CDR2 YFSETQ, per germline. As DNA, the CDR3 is TGCGCCAGCAGCCTCCTCCGGGGTCCCCCATCACAAGAGACCCAGTACTTC. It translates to CASSLLRGPPSQETQYF.

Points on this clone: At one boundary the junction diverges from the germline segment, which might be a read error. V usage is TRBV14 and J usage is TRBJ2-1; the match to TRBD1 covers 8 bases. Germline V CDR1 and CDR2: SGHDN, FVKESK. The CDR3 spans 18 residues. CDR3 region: CASSQDQPGTGSDNEQFF. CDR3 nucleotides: TGTGCCAGCAGCCAAGATCAACCGGGGACAGGCTCCGACAATGAGCAGTTCTTC.

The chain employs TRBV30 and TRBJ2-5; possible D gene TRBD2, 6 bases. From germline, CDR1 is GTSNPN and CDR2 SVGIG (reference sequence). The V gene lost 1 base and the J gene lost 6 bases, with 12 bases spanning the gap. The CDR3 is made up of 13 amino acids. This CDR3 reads CAWSDGTPKTQYF. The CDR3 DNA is TGTGCCTGGAGTGATGGGACTCCCAAGACCCAGTACTTC.

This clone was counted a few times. The CDR3 region is CASRSGPRTEAFF. CDR3 DNA sequence: TGTGCCAGTAGAAGCGGACCGAGGACTGAAGCTTTCTTT. V is TRBV19 and J is TRBJ1-1; D is uncertain. The CDR3 contains 13 residues. From germline, CDR1 is LNHDA and CDR2 SQIVND (reference sequence). Trimming removed 6 bases from V and 5 bases from J, with 13 bases in between.

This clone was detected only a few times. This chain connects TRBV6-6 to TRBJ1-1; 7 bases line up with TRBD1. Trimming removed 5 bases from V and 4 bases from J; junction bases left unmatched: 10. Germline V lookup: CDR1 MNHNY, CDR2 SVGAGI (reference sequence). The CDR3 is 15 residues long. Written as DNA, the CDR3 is TGTGCCAGCAGTCCCATATACAGGGGAAGCACTGAAGCTTTCTTT. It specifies CASSPIYRGSTEAFF.

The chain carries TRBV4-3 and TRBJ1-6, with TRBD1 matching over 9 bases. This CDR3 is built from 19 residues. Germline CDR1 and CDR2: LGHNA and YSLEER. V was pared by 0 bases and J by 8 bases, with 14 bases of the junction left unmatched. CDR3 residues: CASSQDFEPTGQGHSPLHF. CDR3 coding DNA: TGCGCCAGCAGCCAAGATTTCGAACCTACGGGACAGGGACATTCACCCCTCCACTTT.

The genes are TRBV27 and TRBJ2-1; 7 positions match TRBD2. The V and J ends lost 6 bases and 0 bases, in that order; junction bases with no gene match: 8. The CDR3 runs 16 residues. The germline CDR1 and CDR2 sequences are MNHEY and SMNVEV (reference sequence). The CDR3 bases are TGTGCCAGCAGCCCGTCCCCTAGCGGCTCCTACAATGAGCAGTTCTTC. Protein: CASSPSPSGSYNEQFF.

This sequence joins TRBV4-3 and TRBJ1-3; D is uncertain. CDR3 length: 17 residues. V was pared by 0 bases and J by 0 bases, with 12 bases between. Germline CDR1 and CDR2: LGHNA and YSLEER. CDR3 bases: TGCGCCAGCAGCCAAGATCCCGGACGGGACTCTGGAAACACCATATATTTT. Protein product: CASSQDPGRDSGNTIYF.

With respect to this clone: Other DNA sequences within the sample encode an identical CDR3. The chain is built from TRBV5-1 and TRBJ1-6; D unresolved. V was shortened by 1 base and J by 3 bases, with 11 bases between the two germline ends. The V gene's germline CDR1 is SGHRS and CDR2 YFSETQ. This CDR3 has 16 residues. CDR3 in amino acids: CASSLLPDFYNSPLHF. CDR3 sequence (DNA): TGCGCCAGCAGCTTGTTGCCGGACTTCTATAATTCACCCCTCCACTTT.

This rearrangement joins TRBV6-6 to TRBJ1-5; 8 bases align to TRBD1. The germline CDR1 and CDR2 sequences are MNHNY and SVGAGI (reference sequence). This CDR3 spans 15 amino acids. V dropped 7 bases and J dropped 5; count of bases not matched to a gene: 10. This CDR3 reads CASTTGTGRYQPQHF. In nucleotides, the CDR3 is TGTGCCAGCACTACCGGGACAGGCCGCTATCAGCCCCAGCATTTT.

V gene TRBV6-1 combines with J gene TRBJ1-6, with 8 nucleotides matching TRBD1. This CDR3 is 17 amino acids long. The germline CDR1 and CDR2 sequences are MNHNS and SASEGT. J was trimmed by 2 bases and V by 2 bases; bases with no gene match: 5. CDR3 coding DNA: TGTGCCAGCAGTGAATGGGACAGGAATCCCTATAATTCACCCCTCCACTTT. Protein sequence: CASSEWDRNPYNSPLHF.

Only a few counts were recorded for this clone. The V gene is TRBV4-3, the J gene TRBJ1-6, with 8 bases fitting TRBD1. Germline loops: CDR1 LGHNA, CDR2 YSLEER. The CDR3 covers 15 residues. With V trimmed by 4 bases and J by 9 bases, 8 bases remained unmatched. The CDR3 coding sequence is TGCGCCAGCAGCCGCGGCCGGACAGGGCGTTCACCCCTCCACTTT. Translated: CASSRGRTGRSPLHF.

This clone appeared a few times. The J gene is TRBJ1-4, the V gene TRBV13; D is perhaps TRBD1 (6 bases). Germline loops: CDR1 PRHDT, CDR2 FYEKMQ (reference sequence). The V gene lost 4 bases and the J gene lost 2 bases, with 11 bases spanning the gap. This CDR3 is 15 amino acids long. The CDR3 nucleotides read TGTGCCAGCAGCTACAGGGTGTCGACTAATGAAAAACTGTTTTTT. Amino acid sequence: CASSYRVSTNEKLFF.